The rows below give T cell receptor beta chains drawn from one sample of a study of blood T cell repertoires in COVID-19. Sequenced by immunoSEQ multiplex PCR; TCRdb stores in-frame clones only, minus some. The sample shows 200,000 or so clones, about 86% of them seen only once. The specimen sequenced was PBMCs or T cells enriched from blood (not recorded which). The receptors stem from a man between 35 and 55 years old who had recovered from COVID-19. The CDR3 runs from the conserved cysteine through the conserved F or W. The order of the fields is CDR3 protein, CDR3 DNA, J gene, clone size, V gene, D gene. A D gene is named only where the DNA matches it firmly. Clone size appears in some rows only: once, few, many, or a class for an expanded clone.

CDR3 protein: CASSWEVPISGYTF
CDR3 DNA: TGTGCCAGCAGCTGGGAGGTTCCCATCAGTGGCTACACCTTC
J gene: TRBJ1-2
clone size: NA
V gene: TRBV2
D gene: NA

CDR3 protein: CASRERPRSGNTIYF
CDR3 DNA: TGTGCCAGCAGGGAGAGGCCTCGCTCTGGAAACACCATATATTTT
J gene: TRBJ1-3
clone size: NA
V gene: TRBV4-2
D gene: NA

CDR3 protein: CASSSYRDRNTGELFF
CDR3 DNA: TGTGCCAGTAGTTCCTACCGGGACAGAAACACCGGGGAGCTGTTTTTT
J gene: TRBJ2-2
clone size: NA
V gene: TRBV19
D gene: TRBD1

CDR3 protein: CASSEPVQNTEAFF
CDR3 DNA: TGTGCCAGCAGTGAACCTGTACAGAACACTGAAGCTTTCTTT
J gene: TRBJ1-1
clone size: NA
V gene: TRBV6-1
D gene: NA

CDR3 protein: CAWNGRGQRNTIYF
CDR3 DNA: TGTGCCTGGAACGGGAGGGGGCAGAGAAACACCATATATTTT
J gene: TRBJ1-3
clone size: few
V gene: TRBV30
D gene: TRBD1

CDR3 protein: CASSQDGGGAFF
CDR3 DNA: TGTGCCAGCAGCCAAGACGGGGGAGGCGCTTTCTTT
J gene: TRBJ1-1
clone size: NA
V gene: TRBV3-1/TRBV3-2
D gene: NA

CDR3 protein: CASSYRDSYEQYF
CDR3 DNA: TGTGCCAGCAGCTATCGGGACTCCTACGAGCAGTACTTC
J gene: TRBJ2-7
clone size: NA
V gene: TRBV3-1/TRBV3-2
D gene: NA

CDR3 protein: CASSLTTGMNTEAFF
CDR3 DNA: TGTGCCAGCAGCTTGACTACAGGGATGAACACTGAAGCTTTCTTT
J gene: TRBJ1-1
clone size: NA
V gene: TRBV5-4
D gene: NA

CDR3 protein: CASWPSNRDNSPLHF
CDR3 DNA: TGTGCCAGCTGGCCCTCAAACAGGGATAATTCACCCCTCCACTTT
J gene: TRBJ1-6
clone size: NA
V gene: TRBV6-5
D gene: NA

CDR3 protein: CASSSHYEQYF
CDR3 DNA: TGTGCCAGCAGCTCCCACTACGAGCAGTACTTC
J gene: TRBJ2-7
clone size: NA
V gene: TRBV7-9
D gene: NA

CDR3 protein: CATSRDHSLAPHTEAFF
CDR3 DNA: TGTGCCACCAGCAGAGACCACAGCCTGGCCCCCCACACTGAAGCTTTCTTT
J gene: TRBJ1-1
clone size: NA
V gene: TRBV15
D gene: NA

CDR3 protein: CASSVDRVSYEQYF
CDR3 DNA: TGTGCCAGCAGTGTGGACAGGGTTTCCTACGAGCAGTACTTC
J gene: TRBJ2-7
clone size: NA
V gene: TRBV2
D gene: TRBD1

CDR3 protein: CASSLLNTGELFF
CDR3 DNA: TGTGCCAGCAGCCTCCTGAACACCGGGGAGCTGTTTTTT
J gene: TRBJ2-2
clone size: NA
V gene: TRBV9
D gene: NA

CDR3 protein: CASSSRETQYF
CDR3 DNA: TGTGCCAGCAGCTCTCGAGAGACCCAGTACTTC
J gene: TRBJ2-5
clone size: NA
V gene: TRBV13
D gene: NA

CDR3 protein: CASSLRLAGGSEQFF
CDR3 DNA: TGCGCCAGCAGCTTGAGGCTAGCGGGGGGATCTGAGCAGTTCTTC
J gene: TRBJ2-1
clone size: NA
V gene: TRBV5-1
D gene: TRBD2

CDR3 protein: CASSEAPRAYGYTF
CDR3 DNA: TGTGCCAGCAGTGAAGCGCCCAGGGCCTATGGCTACACCTTC
J gene: TRBJ1-2
clone size: NA
V gene: TRBV6-1
D gene: NA

CDR3 protein: CASSYSGHFSNQPQHF
CDR3 DNA: TGTGCCAGCAGTTATTCCGGACATTTTAGCAATCAGCCCCAGCATTTT
J gene: TRBJ1-5
clone size: NA
V gene: TRBV6-2/TRBV6-3
D gene: NA

CDR3 protein: CASSLSRETQYF
CDR3 DNA: TGTGCCAGCAGTTTGAGTCGGGAGACCCAGTACTTC
J gene: TRBJ2-5
clone size: NA
V gene: TRBV28
D gene: NA

CDR3 protein: CASSPPLTAGANVLTF
CDR3 DNA: TGTGCCAGCAGTCCGCCTCTGACTGCTGGGGCCAACGTCCTGACTTTC
J gene: TRBJ2-6
clone size: NA
V gene: TRBV28
D gene: NA

CDR3 protein: CASSPPGGYGYTF
CDR3 DNA: TGTGCCAGCAGCCCTCCTGGAGGGTACGGCTACACCTTC
J gene: TRBJ1-2
clone size: NA
V gene: TRBV3-1/TRBV3-2
D gene: NA

CDR3 protein: CASSFLQGSNTEAFF
CDR3 DNA: TGCGCCAGCAGCTTTCTACAGGGGTCGAACACTGAAGCTTTCTTT
J gene: TRBJ1-1
clone size: NA
V gene: TRBV5-1
D gene: TRBD1

CDR3 protein: CASSLAATIVSNTEAFF
CDR3 DNA: TGTGCCAGCAGCTTGGCCGCGACAATTGTCTCGAACACTGAAGCTTTCTTT
J gene: TRBJ1-1
clone size: NA
V gene: TRBV5-6
D gene: NA

CDR3 protein: CASSLRGPGNTIYF
CDR3 DNA: TGTGCCAGCAGCTTAAGGGGGCCAGGAAACACCATATATTTT
J gene: TRBJ1-3
clone size: NA
V gene: TRBV13
D gene: TRBD1

CDR3 protein: CASSLSPGSGNTQYF
CDR3 DNA: TGTGCCAGCAGCTTAAGTCCAGGGTCCGGAAATACGCAGTATTTT
J gene: TRBJ2-3
clone size: few
V gene: TRBV7-3
D gene: NA

CDR3 protein: CASSRTGAEAFF
CDR3 DNA: TGTGCCAGCAGCCGGACAGGGGCTGAAGCTTTCTTT
J gene: TRBJ1-1
clone size: NA
V gene: TRBV5-5
D gene: TRBD1

CDR3 protein: CAISESYIGDTEAFF
CDR3 DNA: TGTGCCATCAGTGAGTCTTACATTGGAGACACTGAAGCTTTCTTT
J gene: TRBJ1-1
clone size: NA
V gene: TRBV10-3
D gene: NA

CDR3 protein: CASSGLSSYEQYF
CDR3 DNA: TGTGCCAGCTCGGGACTAAGCTCCTACGAGCAGTACTTC
J gene: TRBJ2-7
clone size: once
V gene: TRBV4-2
D gene: TRBD2

CDR3 protein: CASSRKHRKDEKLFF
CDR3 DNA: TGTGCCAGCAGTCGTAAACACAGGAAGGATGAAAAACTGTTTTTT
J gene: TRBJ1-4
clone size: NA
V gene: TRBV28
D gene: NA

CDR3 protein: CSAQGGSEQFF
CDR3 DNA: TGCAGCGCGCAGGGGGGCAGTGAGCAGTTCTTC
J gene: TRBJ2-1
clone size: NA
V gene: TRBV29-1
D gene: NA

CDR3 protein: CASSPVGSGGTGDTQYF
CDR3 DNA: TGTGCCAGTAGCCCGGTGGGGAGCGGGGGGACAGGAGATACGCAGTATTTT
J gene: TRBJ2-3
clone size: NA
V gene: TRBV19
D gene: NA

CDR3 protein: CASSSFLGPETQYF
CDR3 DNA: TGTGCCAGCAGCTCATTCTTGGGGCCTGAGACCCAGTACTTC
J gene: TRBJ2-5
clone size: NA
V gene: TRBV5-4
D gene: NA

CDR3 protein: CASSWVQATGNTIYF
CDR3 DNA: TGTGCCAGCAGCTGGGTCCAGGCAACTGGAAACACCATATATTTT
J gene: TRBJ1-3
clone size: once
V gene: TRBV7-2
D gene: NA

CDR3 protein: CASSPRRWGEAFF
CDR3 DNA: TGTGCCAGCAGTCCGAGGAGGTGGGGTGAAGCTTTCTTT
J gene: TRBJ1-1
clone size: NA
V gene: TRBV12-3/TRBV12-4
D gene: NA

CDR3 protein: CASGGPRSRNTEAFF
CDR3 DNA: TGTGCCAGCGGAGGCCCCCGGAGCAGGAACACTGAAGCTTTCTTT
J gene: TRBJ1-1
clone size: NA
V gene: TRBV28
D gene: NA

CDR3 protein: CASSVATGTLPYGYTF
CDR3 DNA: TGTGCCAGCAGCGTAGCGACAGGGACCCTCCCCTATGGCTACACCTTC
J gene: TRBJ1-2
clone size: NA
V gene: TRBV9
D gene: TRBD1

CDR3 protein: CASSPLDSQETQYF
CDR3 DNA: TGTGCCAGCAGTCCGTTGGACAGCCAAGAGACCCAGTACTTC
J gene: TRBJ2-5
clone size: NA
V gene: TRBV28
D gene: NA

CDR3 protein: CASSQQISAGGTFGADTQYF
CDR3 DNA: TGTGCCAGCAGCCAACAGATATCAGCGGGGGGGACATTTGGGGCAGATACGCAGTATTTT
J gene: TRBJ2-3
clone size: NA
V gene: TRBV4-2
D gene: TRBD2

CDR3 protein: CASAPGQENTEAFF
CDR3 DNA: TGTGCCAGCGCACCGGGACAGGAGAACACTGAAGCTTTCTTT
J gene: TRBJ1-1
clone size: once
V gene: TRBV18
D gene: TRBD1

CDR3 protein: CASSPPAGWQVQYF
CDR3 DNA: TGTGCCAGCTCACCACCGGCAGGGTGGCAAGTGCAGTACTTC
J gene: TRBJ2-7
clone size: NA
V gene: TRBV18
D gene: NA

CDR3 protein: CASTKLEGWDTQYF
CDR3 DNA: TGTGCCAGCACTAAATTGGAGGGGTGGGATACGCAGTATTTT
J gene: TRBJ2-3
clone size: NA
V gene: TRBV9
D gene: NA

CDR3 protein: CASSLRGSYGYTF
CDR3 DNA: TGTGCCAGCAGCTTAAGGGGAAGCTATGGCTACACCTTC
J gene: TRBJ1-2
clone size: NA
V gene: TRBV5-8
D gene: NA

CDR3 protein: CASSTNREQYF
CDR3 DNA: TGTGCCAGCAGTACAAACAGGGAGCAGTACTTC
J gene: TRBJ2-7
clone size: NA
V gene: TRBV12-3/TRBV12-4
D gene: NA

CDR3 protein: CATSPGQGNYGYTF
CDR3 DNA: TGTGCCACCTCACCGGGACAGGGAAACTATGGCTACACCTTC
J gene: TRBJ1-2
clone size: NA
V gene: TRBV19
D gene: TRBD1

CDR3 protein: CASSVGEDSYEQYF
CDR3 DNA: TGTGCCAGCAGCGTCGGGGAAGACTCCTACGAGCAGTACTTC
J gene: TRBJ2-7
clone size: NA
V gene: TRBV3-1/TRBV3-2
D gene: NA

CDR3 protein: CASSEGQGAMNQPQHF
CDR3 DNA: TGTGCCAGCAGCGAAGGACAGGGGGCGATGAATCAGCCCCAGCATTTT
J gene: TRBJ1-5
clone size: NA
V gene: TRBV9
D gene: TRBD1

CDR3 protein: CASSLREQPAFF
CDR3 DNA: TGTGCCAGTAGTCTCCGGGAACAACCAGCTTTCTTT
J gene: TRBJ1-1
clone size: NA
V gene: TRBV19
D gene: NA

CDR3 protein: CASSLGGSVNEKLFF
CDR3 DNA: TGCGCCAGCAGCTTGGGGGGCAGCGTTAATGAAAAACTGTTTTTT
J gene: TRBJ1-4
clone size: NA
V gene: TRBV5-1
D gene: NA

CDR3 protein: CATLGAPGEKLFF
CDR3 DNA: TGTGCCACCCTAGGGGCGCCTGGTGAAAAACTGTTTTTT
J gene: TRBJ1-4
clone size: NA
V gene: TRBV15
D gene: NA

CDR3 protein: CASNGGADTNEKLFF
CDR3 DNA: TGTGCCAGTAACGGGGGGGCGGATACTAATGAAAAACTGTTTTTT
J gene: TRBJ1-4
clone size: NA
V gene: TRBV2
D gene: NA

CDR3 protein: CASSLFGESNQPQHF
CDR3 DNA: TGTGCCAGCTCACTCTTCGGGGAATCAAATCAGCCCCAGCATTTT
J gene: TRBJ1-5
clone size: NA
V gene: TRBV18
D gene: NA

CDR3 protein: CATSRDAGNQPQHF
CDR3 DNA: TGTGCCACCAGCAGAGATGCCGGGAATCAGCCCCAGCATTTT
J gene: TRBJ1-5
clone size: NA
V gene: TRBV15
D gene: NA